This record concerns one T cell receptor (beta chain) sequence. This sample was taken from a study of T cells in localized non-small cell lung cancer. Assay: immunoSEQ multiplex PCR; the TCRdb copy retains only in-frame clones and omits some. This table has roughly 72,000 clones, 70% to 90% appearing once. Sequenced material: peripheral blood, taken before any cancer treatment. The sequence came from a female donor of 60 years or more with stage I lung adenocarcinoma.

The CDR3, as DNA: TGCGCCAGCAGTCAATCGAACAGACGAAGATCCTACGAGCAGTACTTC. It encodes CASSQSNRRRSYEQYF. The chain is built from TRBV23-1 and TRBJ2-7; D not resolved. TRBV23-1 belongs to the ORF category, with a function that is uncertain. The length of the CDR3 is 16 residues. Trimming stripped 0 bases from V and 1 base from J, with 13 bases between.